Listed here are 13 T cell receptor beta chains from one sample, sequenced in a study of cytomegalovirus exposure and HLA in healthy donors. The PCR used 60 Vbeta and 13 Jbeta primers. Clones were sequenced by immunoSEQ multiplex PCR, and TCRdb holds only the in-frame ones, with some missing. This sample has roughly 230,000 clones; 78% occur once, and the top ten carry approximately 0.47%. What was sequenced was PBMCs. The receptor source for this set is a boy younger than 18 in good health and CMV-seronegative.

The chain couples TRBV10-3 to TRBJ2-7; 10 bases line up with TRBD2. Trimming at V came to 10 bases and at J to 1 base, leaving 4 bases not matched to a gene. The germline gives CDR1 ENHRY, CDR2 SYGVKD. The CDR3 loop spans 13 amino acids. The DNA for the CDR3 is TGTGCCACTACTAGCGGGGCATCCTACGAGCAGTACTTC. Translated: CATTSGASYEQYF.

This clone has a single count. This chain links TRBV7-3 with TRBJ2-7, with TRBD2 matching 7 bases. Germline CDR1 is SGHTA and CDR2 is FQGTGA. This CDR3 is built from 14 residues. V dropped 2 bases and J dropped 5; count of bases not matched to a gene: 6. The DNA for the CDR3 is TGTGCCAGCAGCTTAGCGGGGGAGGTCCACGAGCAGTACTTC. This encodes CASSLAGEVHEQYF.

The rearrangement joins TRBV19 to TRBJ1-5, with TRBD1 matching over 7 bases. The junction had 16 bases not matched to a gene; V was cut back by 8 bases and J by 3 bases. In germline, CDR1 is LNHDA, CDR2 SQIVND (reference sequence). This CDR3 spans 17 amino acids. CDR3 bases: TGTGCCAGTTCCAAGGGGACCCGGGACAGACTCAATCAGCCCCAGCATTTT. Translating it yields CASSKGTRDRLNQPQHF.

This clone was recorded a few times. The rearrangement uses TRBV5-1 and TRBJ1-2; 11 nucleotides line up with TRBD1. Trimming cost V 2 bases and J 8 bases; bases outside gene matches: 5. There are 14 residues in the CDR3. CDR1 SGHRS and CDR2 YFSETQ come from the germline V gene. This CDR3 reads CASSFLDRGRGYTF. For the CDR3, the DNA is TGCGCCAGCAGCTTCCTGGACAGGGGGCGCGGCTACACCTTC.

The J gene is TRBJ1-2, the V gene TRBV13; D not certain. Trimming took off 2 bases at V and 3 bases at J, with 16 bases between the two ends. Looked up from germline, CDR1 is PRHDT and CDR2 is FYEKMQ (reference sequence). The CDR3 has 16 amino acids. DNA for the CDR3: TGTGCCAGCAGCTTATTTAGAATGAGGAATTACTATGGCTACACCTTC. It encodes CASSLFRMRNYYGYTF.

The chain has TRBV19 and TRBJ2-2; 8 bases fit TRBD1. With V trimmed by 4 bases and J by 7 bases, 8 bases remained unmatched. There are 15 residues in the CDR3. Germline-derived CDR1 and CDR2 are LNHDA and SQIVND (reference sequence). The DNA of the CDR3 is TGTGCCAGTAGTAGCCGGACAGGGTGGGACGGGGAGCTGTTTTTT. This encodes CASSSRTGWDGELFF.

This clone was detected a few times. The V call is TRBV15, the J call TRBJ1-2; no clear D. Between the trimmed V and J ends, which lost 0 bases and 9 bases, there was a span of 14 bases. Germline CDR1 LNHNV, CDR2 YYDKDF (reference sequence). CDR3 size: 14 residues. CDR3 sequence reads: CATSRERRLGRYTF. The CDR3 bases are TGTGCCACCAGCAGAGAGAGGAGGCTCGGTCGCTACACCTTC. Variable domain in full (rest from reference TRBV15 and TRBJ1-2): DAMVIQNPRYQVTQFGKPVTLSCSQTLNHNVMYWYQQKSSQAPKLLFHYYDKDFNNEADTPDNFQSRRPNTSFCFLDIRSPGLGDTAMYLCATSRERRLGRYTFGSGTRLTVV.

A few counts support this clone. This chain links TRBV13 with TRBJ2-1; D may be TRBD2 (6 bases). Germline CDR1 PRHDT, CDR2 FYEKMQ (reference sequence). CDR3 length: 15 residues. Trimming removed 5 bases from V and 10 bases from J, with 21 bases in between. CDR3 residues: CASSPQGGSPGEQFF. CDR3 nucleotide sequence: TGTGCCAGCAGCCCCCAGGGAGGAAGTCCTGGGGAGCAGTTCTTC.

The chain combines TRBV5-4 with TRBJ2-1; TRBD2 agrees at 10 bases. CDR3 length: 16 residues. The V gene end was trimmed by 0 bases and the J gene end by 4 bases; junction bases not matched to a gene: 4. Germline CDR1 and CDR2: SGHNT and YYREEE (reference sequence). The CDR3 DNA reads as TGTGCCAGCAGCTTGGTGCTAGCGGGGGTATACAATGAGCAGTTCTTC. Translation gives CASSLVLAGVYNEQFF.

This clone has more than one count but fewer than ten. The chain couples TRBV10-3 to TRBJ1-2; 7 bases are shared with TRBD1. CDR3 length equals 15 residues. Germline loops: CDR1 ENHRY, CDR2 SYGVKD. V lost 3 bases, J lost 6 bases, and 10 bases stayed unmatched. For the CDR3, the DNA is TGTGCCATCAGTGAAGAGAGGGGGCAGGTTGATGGCTACACCTTC. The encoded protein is CAISEERGQVDGYTF.

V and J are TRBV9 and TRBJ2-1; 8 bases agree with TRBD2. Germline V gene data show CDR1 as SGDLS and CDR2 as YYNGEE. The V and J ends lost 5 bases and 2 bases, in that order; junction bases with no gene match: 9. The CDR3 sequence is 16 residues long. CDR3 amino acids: CASRGVGGGPYNEQFF. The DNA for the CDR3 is TGTGCCAGCAGGGGGGTCGGGGGGGGACCCTACAATGAGCAGTTCTTC.

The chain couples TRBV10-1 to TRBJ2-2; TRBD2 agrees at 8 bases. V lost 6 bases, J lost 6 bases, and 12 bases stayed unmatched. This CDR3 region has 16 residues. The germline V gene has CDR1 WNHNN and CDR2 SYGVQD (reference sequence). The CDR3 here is CASSGQRGLVAGELFF. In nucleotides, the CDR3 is TGCGCCAGCAGCGGACAGAGGGGACTAGTGGCCGGGGAGCTGTTTTTT.

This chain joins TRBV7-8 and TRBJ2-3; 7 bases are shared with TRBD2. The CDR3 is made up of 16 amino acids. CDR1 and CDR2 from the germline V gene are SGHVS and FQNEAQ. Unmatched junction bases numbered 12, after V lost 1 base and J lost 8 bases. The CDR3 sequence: CASSLGGGRVSRTQYF. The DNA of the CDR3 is TGTGCCAGCAGCTTAGGAGGTGGGAGGGTCAGTCGTACGCAGTATTTT. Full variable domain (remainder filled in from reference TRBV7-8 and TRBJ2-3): GAGVSQSPRYKVAKRGQDVALRCDPISGHVSLFWYQQALGQGPEFLTYFQNEAQLDKSGLPSDRFFAERPEGSVSTLKIQRTQQEDSAVYLCASSLGGGRVSRTQYFGPGTRLTVL.